This record looks at one T cell receptor (beta chain) sequence and its context. Antigen unknown. Assay: immunoSEQ multiplex PCR; the TCRdb copy retains only in-frame clones and omits some. The data contain over 75,000 clones, about 89% of them singletons. These data originate in a study of T cell responses to AZD1222 COVID-19 vaccine. Study observations and caveats: Unmutated regions of variants are reportedly targeted by nearly half of spike-specific TCRs. CD4 TCRs linked to vaccination spanned spike, dominating at 160-218 and 743-854. Possibly, clonal diversity was underestimated; donors were largely white British and included more females.

CDR3 size: 15 residues. Looked up from germline, CDR1 is SNHLY and CDR2 is FYNNEI. The junction had 4 bases not matched to a gene; V was cut back by 3 bases and J by 4 bases. The material was peripheral blood, obtained on day 0 of AZD1222 vaccination. The sequence derives from an adult in good health. The chain recombines TRBV2 with TRBJ2-1; 9 bases fit TRBD2. This CDR3 reads CASSDRLAGYNEQFF. The CDR3 region has the DNA TGTGCCAGCAGTGACCGTCTAGCGGGGTACAATGAGCAGTTCTTC.